Given below is one TCR beta chain in context. Its antigen is still unknown. V shed 3 bases and J shed 1 base, with 3 bases lying between them. Germline lookup yields CDR1 KGHSH and CDR2 LQKENI. CDR3 size: 13 residues. This entry belongs to a study of T-cell reconstitution after alpha-beta-depleted transplantation in children. Unique molecular identifiers were incorporated when the TCRbeta library was constructed. TCRdb itself ran the PCR reads through MiXCR, one entry per CDR3 protein. The sample records approximately 130,000 distinct CDR3 sequences, about 9.9% being singletons. Findings and limits, study-wide: Some patients' high day-60 TCRbeta diversity was attributed to recipient cells surviving conditioning. A year had passed since transplant, and T-cell counts and diversity by then came mostly from newly produced T cells. Two months or so post-transplant, alpha-beta T cells reportedly derived from several hundred expanded graft clones.

The TCR comes from a girl in the first two years of life who had a stem cell transplant for combined immunodeficiency, so the T cells may come from the graft donor. Sample: PBMCs, mostly from graft donor cells, taken 180 days after TCRalphabeta/CD19-depleted stem cell transplant. The rearrangement joins TRBV18 to TRBJ2-2; D gene uncertain. CDR3 coding DNA: TGTGCCAGCTCACCTGTGAACACCGGGGAGCTGTTTTTT. Translated: CASSPVNTGELFF.